This T cell receptor beta chain was found in a study of neurological immune-mediated disorders. Findings and caveats of the study: Subjects shared no identical expanded-clone CDR3 amino acid sequences, suggesting private TCR-beta repertoires in all groups. Patients with HTLV-1-associated myelopathy showed the most TCR clonal expansion. Those with multiple sclerosis showed the least, falling below healthy controls.

There are 14 residues in the CDR3. Unmatched junction bases numbered 0, after V lost 0 bases and J lost 4 bases. Germline CDR1 SGHNT, CDR2 YYREEE (reference sequence). The cDNA was synthesized by 5'RACE incorporating 10-nucleotide random UMIs. TCRdb reprocessed the 5' RACE reads with MiXCR, giving one entry per CDR3 protein. The data contain more than 45,000 distinct CDR3 sequences, around a tenth of them seen just once; the ten biggest clones take up approximately 21%. This clonotype was recorded at least ten times. What it binds is unknown. Sequenced material: PBMCs. V and J are TRBV5-4 and TRBJ2-3; 9 bases agree with TRBD1. The clonotype originates from a woman in her 40s with HTLV-1-associated myelopathy (HAM/TSP). The CDR3 DNA is TGTGCCAGCAGCTTGGACAGGGGGCCAGATACGCAGTATTTT. It translates to CASSLDRGPDTQYF.